This T cell receptor beta chain was found in a study of cytomegalovirus exposure and HLA in healthy donors. At the level of the study: In a later analysis, the roughly 120 validation repertoires were reported to have used the same platform as the roughly 610 first-cohort repertoires.

V was clipped by 0 bases and J by 2 bases, with 11 bases between them. This CDR3 spans 15 amino acids. Germline CDR1 reads MNHEY; CDR2 reads SVGAGI. Measured with immunoSEQ multiplex PCR; TCRdb has only the in-frame clones, and not every one. This table holds 110,000 or so clones, about 82% found once. Study outcomes and limitations: CMV antigen specificity was confirmed in vitro for three CMV-associated chains. The investigators catalogued about 170 TCR beta chains as cytomegalovirus-associated.

Separate from the roughly 670-subject first cohort, the approximately 120-subject validation cohort was the one that the donors belonged to. As to this clone: Its antigen is undetermined.

V is TRBV6-5 and J is TRBJ2-7; D is unresolved. Source material: PBMCs. The origin of this receptor is a man between 18 and 29 years old in good health and CMV-seronegative. CDR3 coding DNA: TGTGCCAGCAGTTACTCGAGAACAGCTACCTACGAGCAGTACTTC. Translating it yields CASSYSRTATYEQYF.